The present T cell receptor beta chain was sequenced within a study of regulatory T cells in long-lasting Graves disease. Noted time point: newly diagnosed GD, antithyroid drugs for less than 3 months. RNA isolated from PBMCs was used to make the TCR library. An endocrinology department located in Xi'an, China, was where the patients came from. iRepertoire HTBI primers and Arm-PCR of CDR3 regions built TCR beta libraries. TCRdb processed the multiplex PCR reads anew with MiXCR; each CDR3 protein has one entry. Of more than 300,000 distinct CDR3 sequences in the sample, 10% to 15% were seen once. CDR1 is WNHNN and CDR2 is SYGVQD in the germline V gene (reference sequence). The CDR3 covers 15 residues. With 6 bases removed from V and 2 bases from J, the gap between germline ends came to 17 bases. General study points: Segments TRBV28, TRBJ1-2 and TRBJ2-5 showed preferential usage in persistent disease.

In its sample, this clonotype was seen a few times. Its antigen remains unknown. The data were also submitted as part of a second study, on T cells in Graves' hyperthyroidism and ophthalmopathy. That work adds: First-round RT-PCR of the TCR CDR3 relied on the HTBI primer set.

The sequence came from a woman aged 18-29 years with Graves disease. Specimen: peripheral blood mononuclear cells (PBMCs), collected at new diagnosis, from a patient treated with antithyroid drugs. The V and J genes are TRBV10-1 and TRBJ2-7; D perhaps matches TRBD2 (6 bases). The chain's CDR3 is CASSPLPSVTYEQYF. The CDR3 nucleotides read TGCGCCAGCAGCCCACTCCCTAGCGTCACCTACGAGCAGTACTTC.